This T cell receptor beta chain emerged from a study of CD8 T cells in ankylosing spondylitis. Overall study findings and caveats: A TCR beta motif of 8 or 9 highly homologous variants appeared characteristic of ankylosing spondylitis blood. Previously reported in reactive arthritis synovial fluid and blood were some of the motif variants. In peripheral blood, disease-linked CD8+ clones occurred at relatively low frequencies.

In this sample, this clonotype turned up many times. What it recognizes is unknown. In making TCR beta libraries, quantitative 5'-RACE with molecular barcodes was used. Using its own MiXCR run on the 5' RACE reads, TCRdb lists one record per CDR3 protein. The data hold 150,000 to 200,000 distinct CDR3 sequences, with roughly 20% observed a single time. Sequencing was done on a sample of blood, either unsorted or a sorted T cell fraction (not recorded which). The origin of this receptor is a male donor between 5 and 35 years old with ankylosing spondylitis or in good health (not recorded which).

The CDR3 region has the DNA TGTGCCAGCCGGTTACGGGTCTCCTACAATGAGCAGTTCTTC. It codes for CASRLRVSYNEQFF. This chain joins TRBV12-3 or TRBV12-4 and TRBJ2-1, with no clear D. CDR3 size: 14 residues. Trimming took off 8 bases at V and 0 bases at J, with 11 bases between the two ends.